A single sample is the source of the 27 T cell receptor beta chains below, sequenced in a study of CD8+ T cells in alopecia areata. Sequencing relied on a cDNA template that was reverse transcribed from extracted RNA. Measured with immunoSEQ multiplex PCR; TCRdb has only the in-frame clones, and not every one. The sample includes around 50,000 clones, around 96% of them seen just once. This material consisted of CD8+ T cells sorted from blood, taken at week 0. The receptors shown here come from a human donor with alopecia areata.

The gene calls are TRBV28 and TRBJ2-7; D is possibly TRBD1 (6 bases). Trimming shortened V by 4 bases and J by 2 bases, and 21 bases separated the two germline ends. The CDR3 is 17 residues long. Germline V lookup: CDR1 MDHEN, CDR2 SYDVKM. DNA of the CDR3: TGTGCCAGCAGTTCCACCTCGACAGGCACTTTCACCTACGAGCAGTACTTC. Translating it yields CASSSTSTGTFTYEQYF.

The gene calls are TRBV6-5 and TRBJ1-4; the D is unclear. The germline gives CDR1 MNHEY, CDR2 SVGAGI. Between the trimmed V and J ends, which lost 7 bases and 0 bases, there was a span of 12 bases. This CDR3 region has 15 residues. CDR3 in DNA: TGTGCCAGCAAGAATGAATTTTCAACTAATGAAAAACTGTTTTTT. Its translation is CASKNEFSTNEKLFF.

The J gene is TRBJ2-2, the V gene TRBV29-1; D gene ambiguous. Trimming pared 4 bases from V and 7 bases from J, leaving 13 bases between. From germline, CDR1 is SQVTM and CDR2 ANQGSEA. This CDR3 has 13 amino acids. CDR3 coding DNA: TGCAGCGTTGTCAGTCTCGTGGACGGGGAGCTGTTTTTT. Translating it yields CSVVSLVDGELFF.

The CDR3 bases are TGTGCCAGCAGTTACCTTGGTCTTAACTACGAGCAGTACTTC. It specifies CASSYLGLNYEQYF. The rearrangement links TRBV6-5 to TRBJ2-7, with D unclear. CDR3 size: 14 residues. V lost 2 bases to trimming and J lost 3 bases, with 11 bases between them. The germline V gene has CDR1 MNHEY and CDR2 SVGAGI.

This chain links TRBV7-2 with TRBJ2-1; D may match TRBD1 or TRBD2 (5 bases each). CDR3 length: 16 residues. Trimming took off 7 bases at V and 2 bases at J, with 18 bases between the two ends. From germline, CDR1 is SGHTA and CDR2 FQGNSA. The CDR3 sequence is CASTPLGAATYNEQFF. The CDR3, as DNA: TGTGCCAGCACCCCCCTCGGGGCAGCCACCTACAATGAGCAGTTCTTC.

The chain links TRBV7-9 to TRBJ1-6; D is possibly TRBD1 (6 bases). V was trimmed by 5 bases and J by 14 bases, leaving 16 bases between them. The CDR3 is 13 amino acids. Germline V gene sequence: CDR1 SEHNR, CDR2 FQNEAQ (reference sequence). CDR3 sequence reads: CASSVQGFKALHF. The CDR3 DNA is TGTGCCAGCAGCGTACAGGGCTTCAAGGCCCTCCACTTT.

CDR3 sequence: CSVVAGSAYEQYF. CDR3 nucleotide sequence: TGCAGCGTTGTAGCGGGGTCAGCCTACGAGCAGTACTTC. The gene calls are TRBV29-1 and TRBJ2-7, with TRBD2 matching 8 bases. In germline, CDR1 is SQVTM, CDR2 ANQGSEA. After removal of 4 bases from V and 2 bases from J, the junction contained 4 bases not matched to a gene. CDR3 length: 13 amino acids.

The chain combines TRBV7-8 with TRBJ2-7, with D unclear. The CDR3 covers 15 residues. CDR1 and CDR2 from the germline V gene are SGHVS and FQNEAQ. V was pared by 3 bases and J by 0 bases, with 12 bases between. The CDR3 DNA sequence: TGTGCCAGCAGCTTTCACCCCTCCAGCTCCTACGAGCAGTACTTC. It yields the protein CASSFHPSSSYEQYF. Supplemented by reference TRBV7-8 and TRBJ2-7, the full variable domain reads GAGVSQSPRYKVAKRGQDVALRCDPISGHVSLFWYQQALGQGPEFLTYFQNEAQLDKSGLPSDRFFAERPEGSVSTLKIQRTQQEDSAVYLCASSFHPSSSYEQYFGPGTRLTVT.

This clone was recorded once. The rearrangement links TRBV7-9 to TRBJ2-6; D gene uncertain. Germline loops: CDR1 SEHNR, CDR2 FQNEAQ (reference sequence). The CDR3 has 16 residues. V was trimmed by 5 bases and J by 0 bases, leaving 11 bases between them. In DNA form, the CDR3 reads TGTGCCAGCAGCCCATCAACAGCCTCTGGGGCCAACGTCCTGACTTTC. Translating gives CASSPSTASGANVLTF. Variable domain in full (rest from reference TRBV7-9 and TRBJ2-6): DTGVSQNPRHKITKRGQNVTFRCDPISEHNRLYWYRQTLGQGPEFLTYFQNEAQLEKSRLLSDRFSAERPKGSFSTLEIQRTEQGDSAMYLCASSPSTASGANVLTFGAGSRLTVL.

The rearrangement joins TRBV6-5 to TRBJ2-4, with D tentatively TRBD1 or TRBD2 (5 bases each). V was shortened by 0 bases and J by 10 bases, with 16 bases between the two germline ends. Looked up from germline, CDR1 is MNHEY and CDR2 is SVGAGI. The length of the CDR3 is 15 residues. The CDR3 loop reads CASSYSVGPEAIQYF. The CDR3 region has the DNA TGTGCCAGCAGTTACTCGGTGGGACCCGAGGCGATTCAGTACTTC.

The rearrangement uses TRBV29-1 and TRBJ2-5, with 7 bases fitting TRBD1. The J call may not be correct, given that the DNA end is closer to TRBJ2-7. CDR3 length: 14 amino acids. CDR1 SQVTM and CDR2 ANQGSEA come from the germline V gene. This CDR3 is CSVPHPGTAYEQYF. The CDR3 DNA follows: TGCAGCGTGCCCCACCCCGGGACAGCCTACGAGCAGTACTTC.

This clone was counted once. The chain uses TRBV6-5 and TRBJ2-3; unclear D gene. CDR3 length: 12 residues. V lost 6 bases and J lost 6, with 10 bases in between. The germline gives CDR1 MNHEY, CDR2 SVGAGI. CDR3 in DNA: TGTGCCAGCAGAGACGCTCCCGATACGCAGTATTTT. Residues: CASRDAPDTQYF.

The chain uses TRBV2 and TRBJ2-2; 7 bases are shared with TRBD1. The ends lost 8 bases at V and 0 bases at J; junction bases unmatched: 6. CDR1 is SNHLY, CDR2 FYNNEI, per germline. CDR3 length equals 15 residues. This chain's CDR3 is CASYRQGTNTGELFF. Here the CDR3 DNA reads TGTGCCAGCTATCGACAGGGAACGAACACCGGGGAGCTGTTTTTT. The entire variable domain, with the rest obtained from reference TRBV2 and TRBJ2-2, is as follows: EPEVTQTPSHQVTQMGQEVILRCVPISNHLYFYWYRQILGQKVEFLVSFYNNEISEKSEIFDDQFSVERPDGSNFTLKIRSTKLEDSAMYFCASYRQGTNTGELFFGEGSRLTVL.

The chain couples TRBV7-8 to TRBJ2-6; tentative D call: TRBD2 (5 bases). Germline V gives CDR1 SGHVS, CDR2 FQNEAQ. The length of the CDR3 is 19 residues. Trimming cost V 5 bases and J 1 base, with 21 bases left between them. The chain's CDR3 is CASSPTYEGTVSGANVLTF. For the CDR3, the DNA is TGTGCCAGCAGCCCAACCTATGAGGGTACGGTGTCTGGGGCCAACGTCCTGACTTTC.

V usage is TRBV5-1 and J usage is TRBJ2-1; D may correspond to TRBD1 or TRBD2 (6 bases each). The CDR3 length is 16 residues. The germline V gene encodes CDR1 SGHRS and CDR2 YFSETQ. The V and J ends lost 2 bases and 10 bases respectively, with 22 bases between them. CDR3: CASSLTSDSHGGEQFF. CDR3 DNA sequence: TGCGCCAGCAGCTTAACATCGGACAGCCACGGGGGAGAGCAGTTCTTC.

The chain joins TRBV10-1 to TRBJ2-7, with 7 bases fitting TRBD1. V shed 6 bases, J shed 5 bases, and the junction held 13 bases outside the gene matches. Germline loops: CDR1 WNHNN, CDR2 SYGVQD (reference sequence). The CDR3 extends over 15 amino acids. CDR3 sequence reads: CASSPRTGPRDEQYF. DNA of the CDR3: TGCGCCAGCAGCCCAAGGACAGGCCCCCGGGACGAGCAGTACTTC.

The V and J genes are TRBV4-1 and TRBJ2-3; D is unclear. V was clipped by 4 bases and J by 0 bases, with 11 bases between them. The CDR3 has 15 amino acids. In germline, CDR1 is MGHRA, CDR2 YSYEKL. DNA for the CDR3: TGCGCCAGCAGCCCAGCTACGGCCAGCACAGATACGCAGTATTTT. It specifies CASSPATASTDTQYF.

The sample holds one count of this clone. The chain is built from TRBV4-1 and TRBJ2-3, with TRBD2 matching over 8 bases. The ends lost 1 base at V and 3 bases at J; junction bases unmatched: 3. This CDR3 is 15 amino acids long. Germline loops: CDR1 MGHRA, CDR2 YSYEKL. For the CDR3, the DNA is TGCGCCAGCAGCCAAGTTCGGGGGGGTACAGATACGCAGTATTTT. It yields the protein CASSQVRGGTDTQYF.

V gene TRBV5-1 combines with J gene TRBJ2-1, with 13 bases lining up with TRBD2. The CDR3 spans 16 residues. The J segment lost 3 bases and the V segment lost 2 bases, leaving 2 bases of the junction unmatched. Germline V gives CDR1 SGHRS, CDR2 YFSETQ. The CDR3, as DNA: TGCGCCAGCAGCTTAAGACTAGCGGGAGGCTACAATGAGCAGTTCTTC. It is translated as CASSLRLAGGYNEQFF. Complete variable domain (other parts from reference TRBV5-1 and TRBJ2-1): KAGVTQTPRYLIKTRGQQVTLSCSPISGHRSVSWYQQTPGQGLQFLFEYFSETQRNKGNFPGRFSGRQFSNSRSEMNVSTLELGDSALYLCASSLRLAGGYNEQFFGPGTRLTVL.

This sequence joins TRBV6-5 and TRBJ1-1, with a possible D match to TRBD1 (6 bases). V was pared by 1 base and J by 7 bases, with 16 bases between. Germline V lookup: CDR1 MNHEY, CDR2 SVGAGI. This CDR3 region has 15 residues. The CDR3 is CASSYYPRGAIEAFF. Here the CDR3 DNA reads TGTGCCAGCAGTTACTACCCTCGGGGGGCAATTGAAGCTTTCTTT.

This chain connects TRBV7-9 to TRBJ2-5; 7 bases match TRBD2. The CDR3 has 15 residues. Germline assignment: CDR1 SEHNR and CDR2 FQNEAQ (reference sequence). V was clipped by 6 bases and J by 1 base; unmatched bases: 8. The CDR3 reads CASRYPPGGQETQYF. The CDR3 region has the DNA TGTGCCAGCAGGTATCCACCGGGAGGCCAAGAGACCCAGTACTTC. The complete variable domain, with remaining parts taken from reference TRBV7-9 and TRBJ2-5, reads DTGVSQNPRHKITKRGQNVTFRCDPISEHNRLYWYRQTLGQGPEFLTYFQNEAQLEKSRLLSDRFSAERPKGSFSTLEIQRTEQGDSAMYLCASRYPPGGQETQYFGPGTRLLVL.

The chain couples TRBV7-8 to TRBJ2-7; D unclear. The germline V gene has CDR1 SGHVS and CDR2 FQNEAQ. This CDR3 has 15 residues. With 1 base removed from V and 0 bases from J, the gap between germline ends came to 10 bases. The CDR3 sequence: CASSLERLASYEQYF. CDR3 nucleotide sequence: TGTGCCAGCAGCTTAGAGAGGTTGGCCTCCTACGAGCAGTACTTC.

The rearrangement uses TRBV4-1 and TRBJ2-5; 9 bases line up with TRBD2. The CDR3 is 16 amino acids. The germline V gene encodes CDR1 MGHRA and CDR2 YSYEKL. The V segment lost 0 bases and the J segment 5 bases; nucleotides outside the gene matches: 7. The CDR3 DNA is TGCGCCAGCAGCCAAGATGAGCGGGGGGATTTTGAGACCCAGTACTTC. Translating gives CASSQDERGDFETQYF.

V is TRBV5-1 and J is TRBJ2-7; 8 nucleotides agree with TRBD1. The CDR3 runs to 15 residues. Germline assignment: CDR1 SGHRS and CDR2 YFSETQ. The trim removed 4 bases at V and 7 bases at J, leaving 13 bases unmatched. The CDR3 DNA reads as TGCGCCAGCAGCCCTCCGGACAGGGCAGGTTGGGAGCAGTACTTC. This codes for CASSPPDRAGWEQYF.

The gene calls are TRBV9 and TRBJ1-4, with TRBD1 matching over 9 bases. The germline gives CDR1 SGDLS, CDR2 YYNGEE. This CDR3 is 15 amino acids long. Trimming took 0 bases from V and 8 from J; bases not matched to a gene: 5. The CDR3 spells CASSVGTGGSEKLFF. CDR3 nucleotides: TGTGCCAGCAGCGTAGGCACAGGGGGCTCCGAAAAACTGTTTTTT.

Notes on this clone: A junction end diverges from the germline sequence, so it may reflect a read error. Other nucleotide sequences in the sample specify the same CDR3. This sequence joins TRBV27 and TRBJ2-5, with a possible D match to TRBD2 (5 bases). The CDR3 length is 13 residues. CDR1 and CDR2 from the germline V gene are MNHEY and SMNVEV (reference sequence). The DNA of the CDR3 is TGCGCCAGCAGTTACGACTATCTAGAGACCCAGTACTTC. Translated, it gives CASSYDYLETQYF.

V and J are TRBV4-3 and TRBJ2-7; 7 nucleotides match TRBD2. The V gene's germline CDR1 is LGHNA and CDR2 YSLEER. J was trimmed by 5 bases and V by 4 bases; bases with no gene match: 11. There are 15 residues in the CDR3. As DNA, the CDR3 is TGCGCCAGCAGCCCAACCGGCGGGGGTTGGGACGAGCAGTACTTC. This translates into CASSPTGGGWDEQYF.